A selection of T cell receptor beta chains follows, all from one sample in a study of cytomegalovirus exposure and HLA in healthy donors. The method was immunoSEQ multiplex PCR; TCRdb's version includes in-frame clones alone and lacks a portion of them. The table includes about 110,000 clones, around 69% detected once. Specimen: PBMCs. The receptors derive from a man aged 18 to 30 in good health and CMV-seronegative. CDR3s include the opening cysteine and the closing phenylalanine or tryptophan. The order of the fields is CDR3 length, J gene, D gene, V gene, clone size, CDR3 protein, CDR3 DNA. D genes are given only for firm matches. Clone size is not always given. Where it is, it says once, few, many or a class for expanded clones.

13 TRBJ1-6 - TRBV5-4 few CASSLERNSPLHF TGTGCCAGCAGCTTGGAACGGAATTCACCCCTCCACTTT
12 TRBJ2-3 - TRBV4-2 - CASSQDKDTQYF TGTGCCAGCAGCCAAGATAAAGATACGCAGTATTTT
14 TRBJ1-1 - TRBV9 - CASSVEGVRPEAFF TGTGCCAGCAGCGTAGAGGGGGTTCGCCCTGAAGCTTTCTTT
16 TRBJ2-7 - TRBV4-2 - CASSQDRSARTYEQYF TGTGCCAGCAGCCAAGATAGGAGCGCCCGCACCTACGAGCAGTACTTC
16 TRBJ2-6 - TRBV6-6 - CASSSTGGAEANVLTF TGTGCCAGCAGCTCCACCGGGGGAGCCGAGGCCAACGTCCTGACTTTC
16 TRBJ1-3 - TRBV6-1 - CASSARGAGPGNTIYF TGTGCCAGCAGTGCGCGGGGCGCAGGTCCTGGAAACACCATATATTTT
15 TRBJ2-7 TRBD1 TRBV4-1 - CASSPGVQGDGEQYF TGCGCCAGCAGCCCCGGGGTTCAGGGGGATGGCGAGCAGTACTTC
14 TRBJ1-1 TRBD1 TRBV10-3 once CAIRPQGEVTEAFF TGTGCCATCAGACCCCAGGGGGAGGTCACTGAAGCTTTCTTT
17 TRBJ1-6 - TRBV28 - CASSPGHKGSRGSPLHF TGTGCCAGCAGCCCGGGACACAAGGGATCGAGGGGTTCACCCCTCCACTTT
15 TRBJ2-5 TRBD2 TRBV5-1 - CASSLELAGGETQYF TGCGCCAGCAGCTTGGAACTAGCGGGGGGAGAGACCCAGTACTTC
16 TRBJ2-7 - TRBV6-6 - CASSYFRRGLTYEQYF TGTGCCAGCAGTTACTTCAGGCGGGGGCTAACCTACGAGCAGTACTTC
17 TRBJ2-2 TRBD1 TRBV7-9 - CASRGTRDRDNTGELFF TGTGCCAGCAGGGGAACCCGGGACAGGGATAACACCGGGGAGCTGTTTTTT
12 TRBJ1-1 - TRBV12-5 - CASGGGPTEAFF TGTGCTAGTGGGGGAGGACCGACAGAAGCTTTCTTT
13 TRBJ1-1 - TRBV5-1 few CASRQQENTEAFF TGCGCCAGCAGGCAACAGGAGAACACTGAAGCTTTCTTT
17 TRBJ2-1 TRBD2 TRBV7-2 - CASSLSGTSGGSNEQFF TGTGCCAGCAGCTTATCCGGGACTAGCGGGGGGTCTAATGAGCAGTTCTTC
14 TRBJ1-5 - TRBV13 - CASSFRDSNQPQHF TGTGCCAGCAGCTTCAGGGATAGCAATCAGCCCCAGCATTTT
14 TRBJ1-2 - TRBV28 - CASVEQGSNYGYTF TGTGCCAGCGTCGAACAGGGTTCTAACTATGGCTACACCTTC
13 TRBJ2-7 TRBD1 TRBV2 - CASCRDRSHEQYF TGTGCCAGCTGCCGGGACAGGTCTCACGAGCAGTACTTC
12 TRBJ2-3 - TRBV5-1 - CASSLISDTQYF TGCGCCAGCAGCTTGATATCGGATACGCAGTATTTT
16 TRBJ1-4 TRBD1 TRBV4-3 - CASSQEGQGANEKLFF TGCGCCAGCAGCCAAGAAGGGCAGGGGGCTAATGAAAAACTGTTTTTT
14 TRBJ2-3 TRBD1 TRBV6-1 - CATGKGAGTDTQYF TGTGCCACCGGGAAGGGGGCGGGCACAGATACGCAGTATTTT
16 TRBJ2-3 TRBD2 TRBV4-2 - CASSQALAGGTDTQYF TGTGCCAGCAGCCAAGCCCTAGCGGGGGGCACAGATACGCAGTATTTT
16 TRBJ2-3 TRBD1 TRBV6-6 - CASSVTGGWNTDTQYF TGTGCCAGCAGTGTGACAGGGGGCTGGAACACAGATACGCAGTATTTT
16 TRBJ1-6 - TRBV7-2 few CASSLGVQALYSPLHF TGTGCCAGCAGCTTAGGGGTACAGGCCCTTTATTCACCCCTCCACTTT
15 TRBJ2-7 TRBD2 TRBV11-3 - CASSLASGTTYEQYF TGTGCCAGCAGCTTAGCCAGCGGGACCACCTACGAGCAGTACTTC